Sequencing of this T cell receptor beta chain was carried out in a study of response to subunit inactivated influenza vaccine. Comment on this clonotype: What it recognizes is unknown.

TCRdb reprocessed the RT-PCR reads via MiXCR and lists one record per CDR3 protein. The top ten clones hold around 9.9% of a sample with roughly 170,000 distinct CDR3 sequences, about 9.3% of them seen once. The CDR3 has 14 residues. V was trimmed by 4 bases and J by 5 bases, leaving 14 bases between them. The V gene's germline CDR1 is SGHRS and CDR2 YFSETQ. Findings and limits, study-wide: Few new T cells, the authors suggested, are recruited by each seasonal influenza vaccination.

The TCR comes from a middle-aged man who received an inactivated influenza vaccine. The chain employs TRBV5-1 and TRBJ2-3, with D perhaps matching TRBD2 (7 bases). The specimen comprised non-naive T cells sorted from PBMCs, sampled on the day of vaccination. The CDR3 DNA sequence: TGCGCCAGCAGCCCCCGGGGAGGGGGAGATACGCAGTATTTT. Its protein product is CASSPRGGGDTQYF.